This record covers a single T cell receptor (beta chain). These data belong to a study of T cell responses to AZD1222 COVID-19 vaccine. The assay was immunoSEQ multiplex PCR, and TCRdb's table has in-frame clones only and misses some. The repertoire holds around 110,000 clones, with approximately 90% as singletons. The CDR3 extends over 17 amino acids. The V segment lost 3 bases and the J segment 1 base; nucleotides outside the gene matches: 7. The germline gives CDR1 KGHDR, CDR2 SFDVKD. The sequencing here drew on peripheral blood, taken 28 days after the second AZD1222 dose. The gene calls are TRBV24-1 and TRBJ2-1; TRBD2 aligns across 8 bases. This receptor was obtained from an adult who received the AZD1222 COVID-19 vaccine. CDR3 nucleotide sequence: TGTGCCACCAGTGATACTATAGCGGGACCTTCCTACAATGAGCAGTTCTTC. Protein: CATSDTIAGPSYNEQFF.